The next 3 T cell receptor beta chains were all read from a single sample in a study of shared clonotypes between healthy human individuals. Produced via immunoSEQ multiplex PCR; TCRdb's table is partial and in-frame only. In the table there are 2 million to 2.5 million clones, just over 90% of which are singletons. The source material was naive CD4+ T cells from PBMCs. The subset denotes: CD45RA+ positively selected. The receptors here all came from a man in his late teens or twenties in good health. Some clones in this sample may be carry-over from other donors' samples.

The chain employs TRBV7-6 and TRBJ2-1, with 8 bases fitting TRBD2. This CDR3 region has 16 residues. V lost 6 bases, J lost 0 bases, and 7 bases stayed unmatched. Germline V gene lookup returns CDR1 SGHVS and CDR2 FNYEAQ. The CDR3 protein is CASRPSGPSSYNEQFF. The CDR3 nucleotides read TGTGCCAGCAGGCCTAGCGGGCCTAGCTCCTACAATGAGCAGTTCTTC. The entire variable domain, with the rest obtained from reference TRBV7-6 and TRBJ2-1, is as follows: GAGVSQSPRYKVTKRGQDVALRCDPISGHVSLYWYRQALGQGPEFLTYFNYEAQQDKSGLPNDRFSAERPEGSISTLTIQRTEQRDSAMYRCASRPSGPSSYNEQFFGPGTRLTVL.

To note about this clone: Other DNA sequences in the same sample also yield this CDR3. The CDR3 DNA is TGCAGCGTAGCAGGCCTCATGAACACTGAAGCTTTCTTT. It yields the protein CSVAGLMNTEAFF. The rearrangement links TRBV29-1 to TRBJ1-1; D remains ambiguous. This CDR3 spans 13 amino acids. Per germline, CDR1 SQVTM and CDR2 ANQGSEA. V lost 6 bases to trimming and J lost 0 bases, with 11 bases between them.

The gene calls are TRBV5-1 and TRBJ2-3; 13 bases line up with TRBD2. Germline V gene data show CDR1 as SGHRS and CDR2 as YFSETQ. This CDR3 comprises 17 residues. V trimming: 2 bases; J trimming: 0 bases; junction bases outside the gene matches: 3. The CDR3 coding sequence is TGCGCCAGCAGCTTACTAGCGGGAGGGGTAAGCACAGATACGCAGTATTTT. Its protein product is CASSLLAGGVSTDTQYF.